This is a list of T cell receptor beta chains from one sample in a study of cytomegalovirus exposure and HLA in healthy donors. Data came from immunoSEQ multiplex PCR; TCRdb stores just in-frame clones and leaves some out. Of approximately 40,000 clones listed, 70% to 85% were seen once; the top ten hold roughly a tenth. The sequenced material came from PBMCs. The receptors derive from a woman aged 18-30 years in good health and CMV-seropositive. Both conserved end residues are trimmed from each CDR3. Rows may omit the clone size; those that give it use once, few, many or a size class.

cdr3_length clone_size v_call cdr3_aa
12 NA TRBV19 ASSIPGGSPTQY
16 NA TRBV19 ASSPRSPGTGIREKLF
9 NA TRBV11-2 ASSLGETQY
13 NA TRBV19 ASSVGQSYNSPLH
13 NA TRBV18 ASSRRDSTTGELF
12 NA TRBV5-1 ASSLVQGTDTQY
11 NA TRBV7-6 ASSLFTGYEQY
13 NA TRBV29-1 SVEDRDRLTYEQY
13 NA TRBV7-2 ASSFPPGPPGAQY
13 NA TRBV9 ASSRGDRPGNTIY
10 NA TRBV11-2 ASSFMGYEQY
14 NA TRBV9 ASSVDGRGGLETQY
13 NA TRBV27 ASSPGTGWDEKLF
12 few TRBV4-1 ASSQDWDSKTQY